Listed here is a single TCR beta chain. Antigen specificity is unknown. The data stem from a study of cytomegalovirus exposure and HLA in healthy donors. Study-wide results and limits: Follow-up analysis seemed to connect common viral pathogens with several of the most significant clusters identified.

Per germline, CDR1 SQVTM and CDR2 ANQGSEA. V lost 3 bases and J lost 4; bases outside the gene matches: 1. The CDR3 spans 14 residues. The PCR was carried out with 60 Vbeta primers and 13 Jbeta primers. The method was immunoSEQ multiplex PCR; TCRdb's version includes in-frame clones alone and lacks a portion of them. The repertoire consists of roughly 260,000 clones, with approximately 84% occurring once and the leading ten covering 2%. This TCR was recovered from a woman in her thirties or forties in good health and CMV-seropositive. Sequencing was carried out using PBMCs. V is TRBV29-1 and J is TRBJ2-1; 12 nucleotides align to TRBD2. The CDR3, as DNA: TGCAGCGTTGAGGGGACTAGCGGGTACAATGAGCAGTTCTTC. It yields the protein CSVEGTSGYNEQFF.